The 17 T cell receptor beta chains listed next were all sequenced from one sample in a study of beta chain features in type 1 diabetes. Expressed TCRB transcripts were sequenced because the isolated RNA had all been reverse transcribed beforehand. The repertoire was sequenced with immunoSEQ multiplex PCR; TCRdb's copy has only in-frame clones and lacks some. Of some 150,000 clones in the sample, 10% were seen once. Sample: naive CD4+ T cells from blood. The receptors shown here come from a man between 18 and 29 years old in good health.

This clone was seen only a few times. For the CDR3, the DNA is TGCGCCAGCAGCTTTAACGGGGGGGCACAAGAGACCCAGTACTTC. Translating gives CASSFNGGAQETQYF. The chain uses TRBV5-1 and TRBJ2-5; TRBD2 agrees at 8 bases. After removal of 2 bases from V and 2 bases from J, the junction contained 5 bases not matched to a gene. This CDR3 comprises 15 residues. Germline V gives CDR1 SGHRS, CDR2 YFSETQ.

The V gene is TRBV7-2, the J gene TRBJ2-1; D uncertain. V was pared by 0 bases and J by 6 bases, with 6 bases between. This CDR3 comprises 13 residues. Germline V gene lookup returns CDR1 SGHTA and CDR2 FQGNSA. The CDR3 loop reads CASSLARFNEQFF. CDR3 DNA sequence: TGTGCCAGCAGCTTAGCGAGGTTCAATGAGCAGTTCTTC.

The gene calls are TRBV9 and TRBJ1-3, with TRBD1 identical over 7 bases. The length of the CDR3 is 14 residues. Germline V gene sequence: CDR1 SGDLS, CDR2 YYNGEE. V lost 3 bases, J lost 2 bases, and 2 bases stayed unmatched. CDR3: CASSDDRAGNTIYF. The CDR3 nucleotides read TGTGCCAGCAGCGACGACAGGGCTGGAAACACCATATATTTT.

The J gene is TRBJ1-2, the V gene TRBV9; D gene ambiguous. Trimming removed 0 bases at V and 5 bases at J, with 11 bases between. The CDR3 is 14 amino acids. The germline CDR1 and CDR2 sequences are SGDLS and YYNGEE. CDR3 in DNA: TGTGCCAGCAGCGTAGGGGAGGCAGTTTATGGCTACACCTTC. It is translated as CASSVGEAVYGYTF.

The chain employs TRBV5-1 and TRBJ2-2; 9 positions agree with TRBD1. Trimming removed 4 bases from V and 3 bases from J; junction bases left unmatched: 4. Germline-derived CDR1 and CDR2 are SGHRS and YFSETQ. The CDR3 loop spans 15 amino acids. The CDR3 DNA reads TGCGCCAGCAGCACGACAGGGGGTGACACCGGGGAGCTGTTTTTT. It is translated as CASSTTGGDTGELFF.

The rearrangement links TRBV6-5 to TRBJ1-5; no clear D. Germline V gene sequence: CDR1 MNHEY, CDR2 SVGAGI. There are 13 residues in the CDR3. Trimming took off 5 bases at V and 4 bases at J, with 9 bases between the two ends. The DNA of the CDR3 is TGTGCCAGCAGTCAACGGGAAAATCAGCCCCAGCATTTT. It translates to CASSQRENQPQHF.

The chain carries TRBV19 and TRBJ2-1; TRBD2 aligns across 10 bases. J lost 9 bases, V lost 7 bases, and 12 bases had no gene match. The CDR3 has 15 amino acids. Looked up from germline, CDR1 is LNHDA and CDR2 is SQIVND (reference sequence). The CDR3 protein is CASTDGAGGPIEQFF. CDR3 nucleotides: TGTGCCAGTACCGACGGAGCGGGGGGGCCTATTGAGCAGTTCTTC.

V is TRBV5-1 and J is TRBJ1-6; no firm D call. The ends were cut back, 0 bases at V and 7 bases at J, with 8 bases in the middle. Germline CDR1 reads SGHRS; CDR2 reads YFSETQ. The CDR3 covers 14 residues. The CDR3 coding sequence is TGCGCCAGCAGCTTGGAGGGAGCCAATTCACCCCTCCACTTT. Its protein is CASSLEGANSPLHF.

This clone appeared a few times. J is TRBJ1-3 and V is TRBV5-1, with 7 bases identical to TRBD1. Trimming cost V 4 bases and J 4 bases; bases outside gene matches: 8. The CDR3 loop spans 15 amino acids. In germline, CDR1 is SGHRS, CDR2 YFSETQ. CDR3 sequence reads: CASSLSTGAGNTIYF. The CDR3 DNA reads as TGCGCCAGCAGCCTCTCAACAGGGGCCGGAAACACCATATATTTT.

Only a few counts were recorded for this clone. The chain is built from TRBV28 and TRBJ1-5, with TRBD1 matching 7 bases. The CDR3 consists of 15 residues. The trim removed 7 bases at V and 0 bases at J, leaving 6 bases unmatched. Germline V gene data show CDR1 as MDHEN and CDR2 as SYDVKM. The CDR3 here is CASTSGQISNQPQHF. In DNA form, the CDR3 reads TGTGCCAGCACCTCGGGACAGATTAGCAATCAGCCCCAGCATTTT.

The chain links TRBV6-5 to TRBJ1-6; 7 nucleotides align to TRBD1. Trimming took 6 bases from V and 6 from J; bases not matched to a gene: 5. In germline, CDR1 is MNHEY, CDR2 SVGAGI. The CDR3 covers 14 residues. This CDR3 reads CASSGTVANSPLHF. The DNA for the CDR3 is TGTGCCAGCAGCGGGACAGTGGCTAATTCACCCCTCCACTTT.

This clone appeared a few times. The chain joins TRBV27 to TRBJ1-5, with no clear D. This CDR3 is 17 amino acids long. The V end was cut by 6 bases, the J end by 7 bases, with 25 bases between. CDR1 is MNHEY, CDR2 SMNVEV, per germline (reference sequence). CDR3 bases: TGTGCCAGCAGGGCCGTGGAGGGTGGAAGTCAAAGACAGCCCCAGCATTTT. As protein: CASRAVEGGSQRQPQHF.

This chain uses TRBV19 with TRBJ2-4, with D perhaps TRBD2 (6 bases). Trimming stripped 6 bases from V and 1 base from J, with 13 bases between. Germline CDR1 is LNHDA and CDR2 is SQIVND (reference sequence). The CDR3 spans 15 residues. CDR3 nucleotide sequence: TGTGCCAGTAGGAAGGAGGGGTTGGCCAAAAACATTCAGTACTTC. This translates into CASRKEGLAKNIQYF.

This clone came up a few times. This chain connects TRBV6-1 to TRBJ2-3; TRBD2 might be the D (5 bases). Looked up from germline, CDR1 is MNHNS and CDR2 is SASEGT. V was trimmed by 6 bases and J by 0 bases, leaving 13 bases between them. The CDR3 contains 15 residues. The CDR3 loop is CASRTGERSTDTQYF. CDR3 bases: TGTGCCAGCAGGACCGGGGAAAGGAGCACAGATACGCAGTATTTT.

The V and J genes are TRBV6-5 and TRBJ2-5, with 9 bases identical to TRBD1. The V gene's germline CDR1 is MNHEY and CDR2 SVGAGI. The CDR3 sequence is 15 residues long. V shed 0 bases, J shed 6 bases, and the junction held 5 bases outside the gene matches. CDR3 loop: CASSYSGTGSKTQYF. The CDR3 DNA reads as TGTGCCAGCAGTTACTCGGGGACAGGGTCAAAGACCCAGTACTTC.

This chain joins TRBV6-6 and TRBJ2-1; 8 nucleotides agree with TRBD2. Germline lookup yields CDR1 MNHNY and CDR2 SVGAGI (reference sequence). The CDR3 totals 15 residues. The V segment lost 2 bases and the J segment 8 bases; nucleotides outside the gene matches: 8. The CDR3 loop is CASSYQPGLDHEQFF. For the CDR3, the DNA is TGTGCCAGCAGTTACCAGCCGGGACTAGACCATGAGCAGTTCTTC.

This clone was detected a few times. The chain recombines TRBV7-2 with TRBJ2-7; perhaps TRBD1 as D (5 bases). Germline-derived CDR1 and CDR2 are SGHTA and FQGNSA. The CDR3 sequence is 13 residues long. Trimming removed 2 bases from V and 3 bases from J, with 8 bases in between. CDR3 sequence (DNA): TGTGCCAGCAGCTTACGGACAATCTACGAGCAGTACTTC. Translation: CASSLRTIYEQYF.